Listed below are T cell receptor beta chains from one sample, sequenced in a study of T cells in Graves' hyperthyroidism and ophthalmopathy. One entry per CDR3 protein, called by TCRdb with MiXCR from the multiplex PCR reads. This sample yields about 660,000 distinct CDR3 sequences, of which 45% are seen a single time; less than 8.5% belongs to the top ten. Sequencing input: peripheral blood or thyroid tissue (not recorded which). Every receptor here comes from an adult man with Graves' disease, either hyperthyroidism or ophthalmopathy (not recorded which). Both conserved end residues are part of each CDR3. Fields, in order: J gene, V gene, CDR3 protein.

j_gene: TRBJ2-7; v_gene: TRBV7-3; CDR3aa: CASSQDSGVSEQYF
j_gene: TRBJ2-7; v_gene: TRBV29-1; CDR3aa: CSVQAGSYEQYF
j_gene: TRBJ1-2; v_gene: TRBV19; CDR3aa: CASSIGGGQGNGYTF
j_gene: TRBJ2-7; v_gene: TRBV20-1; CDR3aa: CSARHSGGGAYEQYF
j_gene: TRBJ2-7; v_gene: TRBV7-8; CDR3aa: CASSFRTGTTYEQYF
j_gene: TRBJ2-7; v_gene: TRBV29-1; CDR3aa: CSGRTGGEQYF
j_gene: TRBJ1-1; v_gene: TRBV2; CDR3aa: CASSEDRNTEAFF
j_gene: TRBJ1-4; v_gene: TRBV2; CDR3aa: CASGFPRQASWEKLFF
j_gene: TRBJ1-1; v_gene: TRBV7-8; CDR3aa: CASSLATGGAFF
j_gene: TRBJ2-2; v_gene: TRBV9; CDR3aa: CASSVSGRLRAGDLFF
j_gene: TRBJ2-3; v_gene: TRBV29-1; CDR3aa: CSVGGGTLGTDTQYF
j_gene: TRBJ2-2; v_gene: TRBV24-1; CDR3aa: CATSAGRGLAGGLGGELFF
j_gene: TRBJ2-7; v_gene: TRBV25-1; CDR3aa: CASSSASGTYEQYF
j_gene: TRBJ1-6; v_gene: TRBV9; CDR3aa: CASSLKWGDSPLHF
j_gene: TRBJ2-5; v_gene: TRBV12-3/TRBV12-4; CDR3aa: CASSGPGPGETQYF
j_gene: TRBJ2-5; v_gene: TRBV24-1; CDR3aa: CATSDPSGTGGYQETQYF
j_gene: TRBJ2-2; v_gene: TRBV24-1; CDR3aa: CATSEAGVVSTGELFF
j_gene: TRBJ1-2; v_gene: TRBV24-1; CDR3aa: CATSGLGQGTNYGYTF
j_gene: TRBJ1-2; v_gene: TRBV2; CDR3aa: CASDPRDLIGYTF
j_gene: TRBJ1-5; v_gene: TRBV7-9; CDR3aa: CASSHDSGSNQPQHF
j_gene: TRBJ2-7; v_gene: TRBV2; CDR3aa: CASSKRAYEQYF
j_gene: TRBJ1-2; v_gene: TRBV2; CDR3aa: CASKEAPNYGYTF
j_gene: TRBJ2-5; v_gene: TRBV19; CDR3aa: CATGTGQETQYF
j_gene: TRBJ1-2; v_gene: TRBV29-1; CDR3aa: CSLGGTANYGYTF
j_gene: TRBJ2-7; v_gene: TRBV5-1; CDR3aa: CASSFMQGAYEQYF
j_gene: TRBJ1-5; v_gene: TRBV6-5; CDR3aa: CASKTGRSSDQPQHF
j_gene: TRBJ1-5; v_gene: TRBV6-5; CDR3aa: CASSEGGQIQPQHF
j_gene: TRBJ1-1; v_gene: TRBV15; CDR3aa: CATSWGSTEAFF
j_gene: TRBJ1-5; v_gene: TRBV20-1; CDR3aa: CSAVSRGNQPQHF
j_gene: TRBJ2-3; v_gene: TRBV24-1; CDR3aa: CATSDSSTDTQYF
j_gene: TRBJ1-1; v_gene: TRBV19; CDR3aa: CASSIGTPNTEAFF
j_gene: TRBJ1-2; v_gene: TRBV29-1; CDR3aa: CSSWTDSYGYTF
j_gene: TRBJ1-5; v_gene: TRBV7-9; CDR3aa: CASSQGSRGDQPQHF
j_gene: TRBJ1-2; v_gene: TRBV7-9; CDR3aa: CASSLAWAEVYGYTF
j_gene: TRBJ1-3; v_gene: TRBV25-1; CDR3aa: CASRFSGNTIYF
j_gene: TRBJ1-1; v_gene: TRBV2; CDR3aa: CASSVYAGGGGSKPDTEAFF
j_gene: TRBJ2-7; v_gene: TRBV20-1; CDR3aa: CSASYTSYEQYF
j_gene: TRBJ1-1; v_gene: TRBV5-1; CDR3aa: CASSNGGGGAFF
j_gene: TRBJ1-1; v_gene: TRBV20-1; CDR3aa: CSARDQGITEAFF
j_gene: TRBJ2-2; v_gene: TRBV11-1; CDR3aa: CASRPEWTGSAGELFF
j_gene: TRBJ1-1; v_gene: TRBV2; CDR3aa: CASRIQGGTEAFF
j_gene: TRBJ2-7; v_gene: TRBV29-1; CDR3aa: CSVARGTTYEQYF
j_gene: TRBJ1-2; v_gene: TRBV7-9; CDR3aa: CASGKDGDGYTF
j_gene: TRBJ1-5; v_gene: TRBV7-2; CDR3aa: CASSLYRGIHNQPQHF
j_gene: TRBJ1-5; v_gene: TRBV6-5; CDR3aa: CASSYPPPGQRFLRSQPQHF
j_gene: TRBJ1-2; v_gene: TRBV29-1; CDR3aa: CSLATGNYGYTF
j_gene: TRBJ1-1; v_gene: TRBV5-5; CDR3aa: CASSPVAGRNTEAFF
j_gene: TRBJ1-2; v_gene: TRBV10-2; CDR3aa: CASSEEGDDGYTF
j_gene: TRBJ2-2; v_gene: TRBV9; CDR3aa: CASSQEGLANTGELFF
j_gene: TRBJ1-4; v_gene: TRBV20-1; CDR3aa: CSARGGRSNEKLFF
j_gene: TRBJ1-5; v_gene: TRBV19; CDR3aa: CASSKQGGNQPQHF
j_gene: TRBJ1-1; v_gene: TRBV14; CDR3aa: CASSHAGTVAEAFF
j_gene: TRBJ1-2; v_gene: TRBV7-2; CDR3aa: CASSLGANYSYTF
j_gene: TRBJ1-6; v_gene: TRBV7-8; CDR3aa: CASSLALGAYSPLHF
j_gene: TRBJ2-5; v_gene: TRBV15; CDR3aa: CATSRDYRGTETQYF
j_gene: TRBJ2-7; v_gene: TRBV9; CDR3aa: CASSETGDEPYEQYF
j_gene: TRBJ1-5; v_gene: TRBV4-1; CDR3aa: CASSQEEGEPQHF
j_gene: TRBJ1-6; v_gene: TRBV25-1; CDR3aa: CASSVDKNNSPLHF
j_gene: TRBJ1-5; v_gene: TRBV6-1; CDR3aa: CASSDGTGSQPQHF